These T cell receptor beta chains were read from a single sample in a study of T cell responses to AZD1222 COVID-19 vaccine. Measured with immunoSEQ multiplex PCR; TCRdb has only the in-frame clones, and not every one. The table has about 140,000 clones, approximately 90% seen once; the top ten hold roughly 1.5%. The sequencing used peripheral blood, collected 28 days after the second AZD1222 dose. The origin of the receptors is an adult who received the AZD1222 COVID-19 vaccine. CDR3s include the opening cysteine and the closing phenylalanine or tryptophan. The D gene is left open where the match is weak. Rows may omit the clone size; those that give it use once, few, many or a size class.

D: TRBD1; size: once; V: TRBV5-5; J: TRBJ1-1; DNA: TGTGCCAGCAGCTTTACCGGACAGGGGGCCCTAAACACTGAAGCTTTCTTT; CDR3: CASSFTGQGALNTEAFF
D: -; size: -; V: TRBV27; J: TRBJ1-1; DNA: TGTGCCAGCAGTTTTCGCCCCCGACAGAGAATCGGGACTAAAGCTTTCTTT; CDR3: CASSFRPRQRIGTKAFF
D: TRBD1; size: -; V: TRBV3-1/TRBV3-2; J: TRBJ2-7; DNA: TGTGCCAGCAGCCCACAGTTCAGACAGGGGGTCCGCGAGCAGTACTTC; CDR3: CASSPQFRQGVREQYF
D: TRBD1; size: -; V: TRBV27; J: TRBJ1-2; DNA: TGTGCCAGCAGTTTACTCCCCGGACAGGGGAGCTATGGCTACACCTTC; CDR3: CASSLLPGQGSYGYTF
D: -; size: -; V: TRBV19; J: TRBJ2-3; DNA: TGTGCCAGTAGTATTGACGCAGGGGATTGGGATACGCAGTATTTT; CDR3: CASSIDAGDWDTQYF
D: TRBD1; size: -; V: TRBV19; J: TRBJ1-4; DNA: TGTGCCGCTTACCCGGACAGGGTGAGGGAAAAACTGTTTTTT; CDR3: CAAYPDRVREKLFF
D: -; size: -; V: TRBV28; J: TRBJ1-3; DNA: TGTGCCAGCAGCCTCAACGAGGGGAAGTCTGGAAACACCATATATTTT; CDR3: CASSLNEGKSGNTIYF
D: -; size: -; V: TRBV2; J: TRBJ1-2; DNA: TGTGCCAGCAGTGAGGGGGCACGCTATGGCTACACCTTC; CDR3: CASSEGARYGYTF
D: -; size: -; V: TRBV5-1; J: TRBJ1-1; DNA: TGCGCCAGCAGCTTGGGCCACCCGAACACTGAAGCTTTCTTT; CDR3: CASSLGHPNTEAFF
D: -; size: -; V: TRBV9; J: TRBJ2-6; DNA: TGTGCCAGCAGCCTAGATGGGGGATTGAGTGGGGCCAACGTCCCGACTTTC; CDR3: CASSLDGGLSGANVPTF
D: -; size: -; V: TRBV6-5; J: TRBJ2-7; DNA: TGTGCCAGCAGTCCTAGTATCAATGGGCGCGAGCAGTACTTC; CDR3: CASSPSINGREQYF
D: -; size: once; V: TRBV2; J: TRBJ1-2; DNA: TGTGCCAGCAGTCCCAATTTATTCAAGGGCAAAAACTATGGCTACACCTTC; CDR3: CASSPNLFKGKNYGYTF
D: TRBD2; size: -; V: TRBV7-2; J: TRBJ2-1; DNA: TGTGCCAGCAGCTTAGGCGGGAGTAGGTCCAATGAGCAGTTCTTC; CDR3: CASSLGGSRSNEQFF
D: -; size: -; V: TRBV6-2/TRBV6-3; J: TRBJ2-1; DNA: TGTGCCAGCAGCCGGCAAGGTGAGGAGCAGTTCTTC; CDR3: CASSRQGEEQFF
D: TRBD1; size: -; V: TRBV19; J: TRBJ1-5; DNA: TGTGCCAGTAGTATAGGGCAAGGGGGCGGCAATCAGCCCCAGCATTTT; CDR3: CASSIGQGGGNQPQHF
D: -; size: -; V: TRBV11-1; J: TRBJ2-2; DNA: TGTGCCAGCCAAGAGGGCAGGTTTAATGGCGGGGAGCTGTTTTTT; CDR3: CASQEGRFNGGELFF
D: -; size: -; V: TRBV2; J: TRBJ1-1; DNA: TGTGCCAGCAGATGGGAACAGCAGAACACTGAAGCTTTCTTT; CDR3: CASRWEQQNTEAFF
D: -; size: -; V: TRBV19; J: TRBJ2-7; DNA: TGTGCCAGTAGTACTAAGACGGGAGCCTACGAGCAGTACTTC; CDR3: CASSTKTGAYEQYF
D: TRBD1; size: -; V: TRBV18; J: TRBJ2-7; DNA: TGTGCCAGCTCACCACGACTTGGACAGGCGCGGTACGAGCAGTACTTC; CDR3: CASSPRLGQARYEQYF
D: TRBD2; size: -; V: TRBV19; J: TRBJ2-7; DNA: TGTGCCAGTAGTATGGGAGGGATCTACGAGCAGTACTTC; CDR3: CASSMGGIYEQYF
D: TRBD2; size: once; V: TRBV6-2/TRBV6-3; J: TRBJ2-3; DNA: TGTGCCAGCAGTCCCCAGCGGGAGGGCACAGATACGCAGTATTTT; CDR3: CASSPQREGTDTQYF
D: -; size: -; V: TRBV18; J: TRBJ1-1; DNA: TGTGCCAGCTCACCCACAGGTCGTTTGGACACTGAAGCTTTCTTT; CDR3: CASSPTGRLDTEAFF
D: TRBD1; size: -; V: TRBV2; J: TRBJ1-1; DNA: TGTGCCAGCACCGGGACAGAGAACACTGAAGCTTTCTTT; CDR3: CASTGTENTEAFF
D: TRBD1; size: -; V: TRBV3-1/TRBV3-2; J: TRBJ2-1; DNA: TGTGCCAGCAGCCCCGGGACAGGGAGTTTGAATGAGCAGTTCTTC; CDR3: CASSPGTGSLNEQFF
D: -; size: -; V: TRBV7-2; J: TRBJ1-1; DNA: TGTGCCAGCAGCCTTGGATCGGGGCGAATGAACACTGAAGCTTTCTTT; CDR3: CASSLGSGRMNTEAFF
D: TRBD1; size: -; V: TRBV7-2; J: TRBJ1-6; DNA: TGTGCCAGCAGCTTGGACAGGGAATCACCCCTCCACTTT; CDR3: CASSLDRESPLHF
D: TRBD2; size: -; V: TRBV20-1; J: TRBJ2-1; DNA: TGCAGTGCTAGTGGGCTAGCGGAAAGGGAGTTCTTC; CDR3: CSASGLAEREFF
D: TRBD2; size: -; V: TRBV11-3; J: TRBJ2-5; DNA: TGTGCCAGCAGCTTGATAGCGGGAGGGGACGAGACCCAGTACTTC; CDR3: CASSLIAGGDETQYF
D: -; size: -; V: TRBV28; J: TRBJ1-1; DNA: TGTGCCAGCAGTTCCCCTCAAGTTAACACTGAAGCTTTCTTT; CDR3: CASSSPQVNTEAFF
D: -; size: -; V: TRBV6-5; J: TRBJ1-4; DNA: TGTGCCAGCAAACCCTCGGGGGGGGCTAATGAAAAACTGTTTTTT; CDR3: CASKPSGGANEKLFF
D: -; size: -; V: TRBV12-3/TRBV12-4; J: TRBJ1-1; DNA: TGTGCCAGCAGTTTAGTAGTGAACACTGAAGCTTTCTTT; CDR3: CASSLVVNTEAFF
D: TRBD2; size: -; V: TRBV5-1; J: TRBJ2-3; DNA: TGCGCCAGCAGCTTGCCTAGCGGGAGTGCAGATACGCAGTATTTT; CDR3: CASSLPSGSADTQYF
D: -; size: -; V: TRBV7-3; J: TRBJ2-3; DNA: TGTGCCAGCAGCTCCCGCCCGGGACTGGGCACAGATACGCAGTATTTT; CDR3: CASSSRPGLGTDTQYF
D: TRBD1; size: -; V: TRBV12-3/TRBV12-4; J: TRBJ1-1; DNA: TGTGCCAGCAGTCAGGGGGCAGGAACTGAAGCTTTCTTT; CDR3: CASSQGAGTEAFF
D: -; size: -; V: TRBV6-2/TRBV6-3; J: TRBJ2-1; DNA: TGTGCCAGCAGTTATGGAGTGGGCAATGAGCAGTTCTTC; CDR3: CASSYGVGNEQFF
D: -; size: few; V: TRBV6-5; J: TRBJ1-6; DNA: TGTGCCAGCAGTTCCCCGGAGAGGAATTCACCCCTCCACTTT; CDR3: CASSSPERNSPLHF
D: -; size: -; V: TRBV9; J: TRBJ2-3; DNA: TGTGCCAGCAGCGTAGAGGAGGAAACAGATACGCAGTATTTT; CDR3: CASSVEEETDTQYF
D: -; size: -; V: TRBV28; J: TRBJ2-7; DNA: TGTGCCAGCAGTCCTCTCTTGGAGGTGCGCAGTAGGCAGTACTTC; CDR3: CASSPLLEVRSRQYF
D: -; size: -; V: TRBV18; J: TRBJ2-2; DNA: TGTGCCAGCTCCCAGGCCACCGGGGAGCTGTTTTTT; CDR3: CASSQATGELFF
D: -; size: -; V: TRBV20-1; J: TRBJ2-1; DNA: TGCAGTGCTAGTTGGCGTTACAATGAGCAGTTCTTC; CDR3: CSASWRYNEQFF
D: TRBD2; size: once; V: TRBV7-2; J: TRBJ2-7; DNA: TGTGCCAGCAGCTCTGGACTAGCGGGAGTATACGAGCAGTACTTC; CDR3: CASSSGLAGVYEQYF
D: TRBD2; size: -; V: TRBV28; J: TRBJ2-5; DNA: TGTGCCAGCAGTTCGGGACTAGCGGGACAAGAGACCCAGTACTTC; CDR3: CASSSGLAGQETQYF